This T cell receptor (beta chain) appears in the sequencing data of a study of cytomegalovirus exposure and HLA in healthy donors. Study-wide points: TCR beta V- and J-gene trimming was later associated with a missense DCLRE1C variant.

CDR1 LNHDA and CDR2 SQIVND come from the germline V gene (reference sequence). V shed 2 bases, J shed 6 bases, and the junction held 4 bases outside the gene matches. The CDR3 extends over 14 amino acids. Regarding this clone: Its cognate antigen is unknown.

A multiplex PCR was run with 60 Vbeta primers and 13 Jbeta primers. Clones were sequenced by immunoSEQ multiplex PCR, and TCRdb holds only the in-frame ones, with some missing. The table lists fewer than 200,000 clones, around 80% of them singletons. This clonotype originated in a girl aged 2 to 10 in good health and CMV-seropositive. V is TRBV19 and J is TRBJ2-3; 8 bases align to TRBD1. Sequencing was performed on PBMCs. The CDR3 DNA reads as TGTGCCAGTAGTATACGGACAGGGTGGGATACGCAGTATTTT. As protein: CASSIRTGWDTQYF.